This T cell receptor (beta chain) was obtained from a study of post-analysis software for immune sequencing data. Across the study: In terms of disease course, relapsing-remitting, secondary progressive and progressive-relapsing multiple sclerosis were included. Overall study results and limits: Significantly lower normalized Chao1 diversity was seen in multiple sclerosis patients than in controls. Controls showed lower frequencies than patients for several TRBV segments, and TRBV5-6, TRBV5-1 and TRBV20-1 were among these.

CDR1 is MGHRA and CDR2 is YSYEKL in the germline V gene. The CDR3 sequence is 16 residues long. V trimming: 3 bases; J trimming: 2 bases; junction bases outside the gene matches: 2. Notes on this clonotype: No antigen is known for it.

Tagging with unique molecular identifiers was a feature of the TCR beta cDNA libraries. TCRdb ran MiXCR on the PCR reads and lists one entry per CDR3 protein. The table lists 550,000 to 700,000 distinct CDR3 sequences, about 40% of them singletons. Specimen: blood. This chain joins TRBV4-1 and TRBJ2-3; 13 bases match TRBD2. This receptor was obtained from a girl under 18 with multiple sclerosis. As DNA, the CDR3 is TGCGCCAGCAGCCACGGACTAGCGGGGGACACAGATACGCAGTATTTT. Protein product: CASSHGLAGDTDTQYF.